Listed below are T cell receptor beta chains from one sample, sequenced in a study of OX40 agonist ivuxolimab in advanced cancers. The data were produced by immunoSEQ multiplex PCR, yet TCRdb's version contains in-frame clones alone and is incomplete. The sample holds tens of thousands of clones, roughly 89% seen once. Sample: CD4+ or CD8+ T cells sorted from blood, taken in a trial of the OX40 agonist ivuxolimab. The receptors come from an adult with an advanced solid tumor such as melanoma, head and neck, liver or kidney cancer. CDR3s include the opening cysteine and the closing phenylalanine or tryptophan. A D gene is named only where the DNA matches it firmly. Only part of the rows carry a size: once, few, many, or a class if the clone is expanded.

J: TRBJ1-3
size: few
D: -
V: TRBV30
DNA: TGTGCCTGGAGTGTAGTAGGAGGAAACACCATATATTTT
CDR3: CAWSVVGGNTIYF

J: TRBJ2-7
size: -
D: -
V: TRBV28
DNA: TGTGCCAGCAGTTTCGGCGGATTTTCCTACGAGCAGTACTTC
CDR3: CASSFGGFSYEQYF

J: TRBJ1-1
size: -
D: TRBD1
V: TRBV5-4
DNA: TGTGCCAGCAGCCGGACCGGGACAGGGTTGTACACTGAAGCTTTCTTT
CDR3: CASSRTGTGLYTEAFF

J: TRBJ2-5
size: -
D: -
V: TRBV28
DNA: TGTGCCAGCAGTTTGACAACAGGGTCAGATAGAGAGACCCAGTACTTC
CDR3: CASSLTTGSDRETQYF

J: TRBJ2-5
size: -
D: -
V: TRBV23-1
DNA: TGCGCCAGCAGTCAGGGGGCTGGAGAGACCCAGTACTTC
CDR3: CASSQGAGETQYF

J: TRBJ1-1
size: -
D: -
V: TRBV5-4
DNA: TGTGCCAGCAGCACCGGACAGAACAGGGACACTGAAGCTTTCTTT
CDR3: CASSTGQNRDTEAFF

J: TRBJ1-4
size: once
D: TRBD1
V: TRBV5-6
DNA: TGTGCCAGCAGCTCGACCCGACAGGGTAATGAAAAACTGTTTTTT
CDR3: CASSSTRQGNEKLFF

J: TRBJ1-5
size: -
D: -
V: TRBV15
DNA: TGTGCCACCAGCAGAGATTCGGCCGGGGGCGGGGAGCCCCAGCATTTT
CDR3: CATSRDSAGGGEPQHF

J: TRBJ1-5
size: -
D: -
V: TRBV25-1
DNA: TGTGCCAGCAGTGAATGGGGGCAGGACAATCAGCCCCAGCATTTT
CDR3: CASSEWGQDNQPQHF

J: TRBJ1-5
size: -
D: -
V: TRBV4-1
DNA: TGCGCCAGCAGCCAAGGAGCCGGCAATCAGCCCCAGCATTTT
CDR3: CASSQGAGNQPQHF